One sample yielded the 24 T cell receptor beta chains listed below, sequenced in a study of blood T cell repertoires in COVID-19. The method was immunoSEQ multiplex PCR; TCRdb's version includes in-frame clones alone and lacks a portion of them. The top ten hold about 9.2% of the sample, which has tens of thousands of clones, roughly nine tenths seen once. Sequenced sample: peripheral blood. These TCRs come from a man at least 80 years old with acute or convalescent COVID-19.

The V and J genes are TRBV2 and TRBJ2-5; 7 bases agree with TRBD1. Per the germline V gene, CDR1 is SNHLY and CDR2 is FYNNEI. V gave up 6 bases and J gave up 1 base; unmatched junction bases: 5. CDR3 length: 14 residues. The chain's CDR3 is CASSVTGSQETQYF. The CDR3 region has the DNA TGTGCCAGCAGCGTGACAGGGAGCCAAGAGACCCAGTACTTC.

The J gene is TRBJ2-1, the V gene TRBV7-9, with 11 positions matching TRBD1. The V segment lost 0 bases and the J segment 7 bases; nucleotides outside the gene matches: 8. The CDR3 spans 17 residues. Germline CDR1 is SEHNR and CDR2 is FQNEAQ (reference sequence). CDR3 bases: TGTGCCAGCAGCTTAGCGCCCGGGACAGGGGGAGGGAATGAGCAGTTCTTC. Protein product: CASSLAPGTGGGNEQFF.

The rearrangement uses TRBV5-4 and TRBJ2-5; D possibly corresponds to TRBD1 (5 bases). V gave up 1 base and J gave up 4 bases, with 8 bases separating them. Germline V gene data show CDR1 as SGHNT and CDR2 as YYREEE (reference sequence). The CDR3 covers 13 residues. CDR3 residues: CASSLSQGETQYF. CDR3 DNA: TGTGCCAGCAGCTTGAGTCAGGGAGAGACCCAGTACTTC.

The chain carries TRBV10-1 and TRBJ2-1; TRBD1 matches 7 bases. Germline V gives CDR1 WNHNN, CDR2 SYGVQD (reference sequence). V was pared by 3 bases and J by 12 bases, with 14 bases of the junction left unmatched. The CDR3 contains 15 residues. CDR3 nucleotide sequence: TGCGCCAGCAGTGACTCCGGGACAGCCCCGTGGAGGCAGTTCTTC. Protein: CASSDSGTAPWRQFF.

This clone was observed once. J is TRBJ1-4 and V is TRBV6-6; D is possibly TRBD1 (6 bases). Trimming took 2 bases from V and 4 from J, leaving 8 bases between them. The CDR3 is 14 amino acids. Per the germline V gene, CDR1 is MNHNY and CDR2 is SVGAGI (reference sequence). CDR3 sequence reads: CASSYRGGNEKLFF. DNA for the CDR3: TGTGCCAGCAGTTACCGAGGGGGTAATGAAAAACTGTTTTTT.

The chain combines TRBV2 with TRBJ1-2; the match to TRBD1 covers 8 bases. The V and J ends lost 8 bases and 7 bases, in that order; junction bases with no gene match: 15. The CDR3 sequence is 15 residues long. The V gene's germline CDR1 is SNHLY and CDR2 FYNNEI. The CDR3 DNA sequence: TGTGCCAGCGAGGCCCACCTGGACAGGGCAAGTGGCTACACCTTC. Protein product: CASEAHLDRASGYTF.

This clone was detected only once. In nucleotides, the CDR3 is TGTGCCAGCAGATATCCACAGGGACAGAGGAGCTACACCTTC. As protein: CASRYPQGQRSYTF. The chain is built from TRBV6-5 and TRBJ1-2; 7 bases align to TRBD1. This CDR3 comprises 14 residues. The junction had 13 bases not matched to a gene; V was cut back by 6 bases and J by 9 bases. From germline, CDR1 is MNHEY and CDR2 SVGAGI.

The chain combines TRBV12-3 or TRBV12-4 with TRBJ1-5, with unresolved D. The length of the CDR3 is 12 residues. V shed 5 bases and J shed 7 bases, with 9 bases lying between them. CDR3 loop: CASSPGRQPQHF. Here the CDR3 DNA reads TGTGCCAGCAGTCCCGGTCGCCAGCCCCAGCATTTT.

V gene TRBV7-3 combines with J gene TRBJ2-1, with TRBD2 matching 7 bases. The CDR3 extends over 15 amino acids. Germline V gives CDR1 SGHTA, CDR2 FQGTGA. V gave up 4 bases and J gave up 4 bases; unmatched junction bases: 7. CDR3 in amino acids: CASSWSGAQYNEQFF. CDR3 DNA: TGTGCCAGCAGCTGGAGCGGGGCACAATACAATGAGCAGTTCTTC.

This clone was observed once. The chain carries TRBV3-1 (or the pseudogene TRBV3-2) and TRBJ2-1; 10 nucleotides match TRBD2. The CDR3 sequence is 15 residues long. V was pared by 1 base and J by 7 bases, with 4 bases of the junction left unmatched. CDR1 LGHDT and CDR2 YNNKEL come from the germline V gene (reference sequence). CDR3 DNA sequence: TGTGCCAGCAGCCAAGCCAGCGGGGGGGCAAATGAGCAGTTCTTC. This encodes CASSQASGGANEQFF.

V and J are TRBV7-2 and TRBJ2-7; 10 nucleotides line up with TRBD1. CDR3 length: 18 residues. The V segment lost 0 bases and the J segment 5 bases; nucleotides outside the gene matches: 13. The V gene's germline CDR1 is SGHTA and CDR2 FQGNSA. Written as DNA, the CDR3 is TGTGCCAGCAGCTTAGCGAGGGTGGTCGGACAGGGGGACCACGAGCAGTACTTC. Protein sequence: CASSLARVVGQGDHEQYF.

V is TRBV19 and J is TRBJ2-3, with D possibly TRBD2 on 5 matching bases. The CDR3 sequence is 13 residues long. CDR1 is LNHDA, CDR2 SQIVND, per germline (reference sequence). Trimming left V 4 bases short and J 4 bases short, with 9 bases between. This chain's CDR3 is CASSRTSSDTQYF. The CDR3 region has the DNA TGTGCCAGTAGTAGAACTAGTTCAGATACGCAGTATTTT.

The V and J genes are TRBV15 and TRBJ1-4; D remains unclear. The CDR3 runs to 18 residues. Germline V gene data show CDR1 as LNHNV and CDR2 as YYDKDF (reference sequence). V lost 3 bases and J 0 bases, leaving 17 bases between the germline ends. The CDR3: CATSSRMTTVATNEKLFF. The CDR3 DNA follows: TGTGCCACCAGCAGCCGAATGACTACAGTGGCAACTAATGAAAAACTGTTTTTT.

The CDR3 sequence is CASSPPETAYNEQFF. The CDR3 nucleotides read TGTGCCAGCTCACCACCGGAGACAGCTTACAATGAGCAGTTCTTC. The rearrangement links TRBV18 to TRBJ2-1; a possible D gene is TRBD1 (5 bases). The V end was cut by 0 bases, the J end by 4 bases, with 10 bases between. The germline gives CDR1 KGHSH, CDR2 LQKENI. CDR3 size: 15 residues.

The chain is built from TRBV25-1 and TRBJ1-5; D call uncertain. This CDR3 comprises 15 residues. V gave up 5 bases and J gave up 5 bases, with 16 bases separating them. Germline-derived CDR1 and CDR2 are MGHDK and SYGVNS. In DNA, the CDR3 is TGTGCCAGCAGTCCCCGAGGTGCATATCATCAGCCCCAGCATTTT. The encoded protein is CASSPRGAYHQPQHF.

This rearrangement joins TRBV10-3 to TRBJ2-7; 9 positions agree with TRBD1. The CDR3 sequence is 16 residues long. Germline trimming cut 3 bases from V and 1 base from J; bases unmatched to any gene: 7. The germline gives CDR1 ENHRY, CDR2 SYGVKD. The CDR3 DNA sequence: TGTGCCATCAGTGATTTTTCCGGGACAGGGTCCTACGAGCAGTACTTC. Protein: CAISDFSGTGSYEQYF.

V gene TRBV7-3 combines with J gene TRBJ2-2; 8 bases fit TRBD1. Germline CDR1 is SGHTA and CDR2 is FQGTGA. The CDR3 sequence is 14 residues long. V lost 5 bases and J lost 6; bases outside the gene matches: 5. CDR3 DNA: TGTGCCAGCAGCCCACGGACAGGGTCCGGGGAGCTGTTTTTT. This translates into CASSPRTGSGELFF.

This chain connects TRBV7-9 to TRBJ1-2; a possible D gene is TRBD1 (5 bases). CDR1 is SEHNR, CDR2 FQNEAQ, per germline (reference sequence). The length of the CDR3 is 16 residues. The V gene lost 5 bases and the J gene lost 1 base, with 17 bases spanning the gap. The CDR3 sequence is CASSPSVAGRNYGYTF. DNA of the CDR3: TGTGCCAGCAGCCCGAGCGTGGCAGGGCGTAACTATGGCTACACCTTC.

The V gene is TRBV11-2, the J gene TRBJ2-1; 7 bases line up with TRBD2. The CDR3 is 13 amino acids. V lost 2 bases and J lost 11; bases outside the gene matches: 6. The germline gives CDR1 SGHAT, CDR2 FQNNGV. The CDR3 region is CASSLRAGYKQFF. The CDR3 nucleotides are TGTGCCAGCAGCTTACGAGCGGGATACAAGCAGTTCTTC.

The V and J genes are TRBV19 and TRBJ2-3, with D possibly being TRBD2 (6 bases). CDR3 size: 14 residues. CDR1 is LNHDA and CDR2 is SQIVND in the germline V gene (reference sequence). Trimming took off 6 bases at V and 2 bases at J, with 12 bases between the two ends. The CDR3 DNA sequence: TGTGCCAGTAGCCGGGACTCCTACACAGATACGCAGTATTTT. Protein product: CASSRDSYTDTQYF.

The chain uses TRBV7-6 and TRBJ1-1; D might be TRBD1 (5 bases). Per the germline V gene, CDR1 is SGHVS and CDR2 is FNYEAQ. The CDR3 has 14 amino acids. V lost 3 bases and J 0 bases, leaving 8 bases between the germline ends. DNA of the CDR3: TGTGCCAGCAGCTTCTCCAGGGTGAACACTGAAGCTTTCTTT. Its translation is CASSFSRVNTEAFF. Based on the CDR3 plus reference TRBV7-6 and TRBJ1-1, the full variable domain is GAGVSQSPRYKVTKRGQDVALRCDPISGHVSLYWYRQALGQGPEFLTYFNYEAQQDKSGLPNDRFSAERPEGSISTLTIQRTEQRDSAMYRCASSFSRVNTEAFFGQGTRLTVV.

The chain couples TRBV4-1 to TRBJ1-1, with D maybe TRBD1 (5 bases). V lost 1 base to trimming and J lost 10 bases, with 19 bases between them. The CDR3 consists of 15 residues. Germline V gene lookup returns CDR1 MGHRA and CDR2 YSYEKL. The CDR3 is CASSQVFSGLLGAFF. Written as DNA, the CDR3 is TGCGCCAGCAGCCAAGTATTTTCAGGGTTGCTAGGAGCTTTCTTT.

V is TRBV4-1 and J is TRBJ2-7; possible D gene TRBD1, 6 bases. Trimming pared 3 bases from V and 0 bases from J, leaving 12 bases between. CDR1 is MGHRA, CDR2 YSYEKL, per germline. This CDR3 has 15 residues. DNA of the CDR3: TGCGCCAGCAGCCAGGGGACACTGAGCTCCTACGAGCAGTACTTC. Translation gives CASSQGTLSSYEQYF.

This clone was seen only once. This chain joins TRBV6-2 or TRBV6-3 and TRBJ1-1, with D unclear. V lost 0 bases to trimming and J lost 10 bases, with 6 bases between them. CDR1 and CDR2 (germline): MNHEY, SVGEGT. The CDR3 loop spans 11 amino acids. The DNA of the CDR3 is TGTGCCAGCAGTTACTCGGCGGGAGCTTTCTTT. Amino acids: CASSYSAGAFF.